The following is a TCR beta chain sequence with its context. The antigen is not known. These data are taken from a study of T-cell memory formation after mild COVID-19. Germline CDR1 is SEHNR and CDR2 is FQNEAQ (reference sequence). The V end lost 0 bases, the J end lost 7 bases, and 12 bases lay between the germline ends. This CDR3 is built from 15 residues. MiXCR was run by TCRdb on the 5' RACE reads, yielding one entry per CDR3 protein. The profile shows some 280,000 distinct CDR3 sequences, under 20% of them singletons. Notes on the study in general: Contracting CD4+ clones were located mainly in CM and EM, and CD8+ clones in EMRA. Some clones that responded turned up in pre-infection memory, which suggests that cross-reactive memory joined in. Day 15 to 85 contractors were CD4/CD8 balanced; later expanders leaned CD4+.

This chain joins TRBV7-9 and TRBJ2-2; D is possibly TRBD2 (6 bases). The clonotype was recovered from a man aged 18 to 29 who had mild COVID-19 (a few samples of this study predate the infection). Cell type and time point are not known. Specimen: PBMCs or a T cell subset sorted from them (not recorded which). The CDR3 protein is CASSLAMEGGGELFF. In DNA form, the CDR3 reads TGTGCCAGCAGCTTAGCGATGGAGGGCGGCGGGGAGCTGTTTTTT.